This T cell receptor (beta chain) was identified during a study of PD-1 blockade in classical Hodgkin lymphoma. The study's findings and limits: There remain no defined causes for the repertoire differences, which possibly reflect disease activity or prior therapy.

The time point is: newly diagnosed, previously untreated cHL patient sample. Isolation of CD4+ T cells from thawed PBMCs was performed by magnetic negative selection. In the case of this clone: Its matching antigen is unknown.

Germline loops: CDR1 SGHTS, CDR2 YDEGEE. The CDR3 runs 11 residues. V lost 2 bases and J lost 6, with 2 bases in between. Profiled with immunoSEQ multiplex PCR; TCRdb holds only in-frame clones, not every one. The sample holds some 16,000 clones, about 90% seen once. Sequences were obtained from CD4+ T cells from blood. This receptor was identified in a human donor with classical Hodgkin lymphoma. J is TRBJ2-2 and V is TRBV5-8; no definite D call. CDR3 in DNA: TGTGCCAGCAGCTTATCCGGGGAGCTGTTTTTT. Translated: CASSLSGELFF. Full variable domain (outside the CDR3, taken from reference TRBV5-8 and TRBJ2-2): EAGVTQSPTHLIKTRGQQATLRCSPISGHTSVYWYQQALGLGLQFLLWYDEGEERNRGNFPPRFSGRQFPNYSSELNVNALELEDSALYLCASSLSGELFFGEGSRLTVL.